This T cell receptor (beta chain) was captured by sequencing in a study of a mutant IDH1 vaccine in newly diagnosed glioma. Study-level information: There were eight vaccinations for patients, given in weeks 1, 3, 5, 7, 11, 15, 19 and 23. Males made up about 60% and females about 40% of treated patients, whose mean age was approximately 41 years.

Assay used: immunoSEQ multiplex PCR; TCRdb lists only in-frame clones, some missing. The profile shows 82,000 or so clones, 85% of them singletons. As to this clone: Its matching antigen is unknown.

As for time point: week 23, last vaccination. One vaccine dose held 300 ug of mutant IDH1 20-mer peptide and came with topical imiquimod. In germline, CDR1 is MDHEN, CDR2 SYDVKM. The CDR3 is 14 amino acids. V was clipped by 3 bases and J by 5 bases; unmatched bases: 5. The genes are TRBV28 and TRBJ1-2, with 8 positions matching TRBD1. The clonotype comes from a man aged 25-40 years with glioma. Some clones in this sample may be carry-over from other donors' samples. The source material was PBMCs, sampled from a glioma patient whose treatment included an IDH1 peptide vaccine. CDR3 in DNA: TGTGCCAGCAGTTTTCAGGGGGCAAAGTATGGCTACACCTTC. Amino acids: CASSFQGAKYGYTF.